Sequencing of this TCR beta chain was carried out in a study of cytomegalovirus exposure and HLA in healthy donors. General study findings and limits: It emerged from a later analysis that several of the most significant clusters appeared to be linked to common viral pathogens.

CDR1 and CDR2 (germline): MNHNY, SVGAGI (reference sequence). The CDR3 totals 15 residues. Trimming took 2 bases from V and 1 from J, leaving 11 bases between them. A multiplex PCR was run with 60 Vbeta primers and 13 Jbeta primers. Sequencing used immunoSEQ multiplex PCR; TCRdb keeps in-frame clones, though not all of them. The data contain fewer than 200,000 clones, around four fifths of them singletons. This clone was counted between two and nine times. Its antigen is not identified. The sequenced material came from PBMCs. The rearrangement links TRBV6-6 to TRBJ1-1; weak D call: TRBD1 (5 bases). The TCR comes from a man aged 30-40 years in good health and CMV-seronegative. The CDR3 nucleotides are TGTGCCAGCAGTTACGTGGCAGGGAAGAACACTGAAGCTTTCTTT. Encoded protein: CASSYVAGKNTEAFF.